The T cell receptor beta chain under discussion was sequenced for a study of T cells after yellow fever vaccination. Study-wide points: Abundant contaminating clonotypes from the bulk population could appear in FACS-sorted repertoires. Booster sampling recovered most clones from primary vaccination (approximately 97% CD4, roughly 88% CD8). On re-exposure, the response was weaker but peaked faster, at day 5 versus 15.

Researchers made TCR cDNA using 5'RACE template switching, and this step added a universal primer site and UMIs. In TCRdb, the 5' RACE reads were re-called with MiXCR into one record per CDR3 protein. The table has roughly 94,000 distinct CDR3 sequences, about 8.2% seen once. Germline CDR1 is SGHVS and CDR2 is FNYEAQ. The CDR3 runs to 15 residues. The ends lost 5 bases at V and 4 bases at J; junction bases unmatched: 10. This clonotype was seen only a few times. The sequence was collected from a man aged 18-30 years who received the YFV17D yellow fever vaccine. The chain links TRBV7-6 to TRBJ2-5; 7 bases fit TRBD1. Sequences were derived from CD8+ T cells not binding an NS4B(214-222) dextramer, sorted from PBMCs, sampled less than 16 days after the first yellow fever vaccination. Written as DNA, the CDR3 is TGTGCCAGCAGCAACCGGGACAGCGGCGTAGAGACCCAGTACTTC. Protein product: CASSNRDSGVETQYF.